Described below is a single T cell receptor beta chain sequence and its context. The sample belongs to a study of blood T cell repertoires in COVID-19. About the research overall: COVID-19 samples from acute and convalescent phases originated in the United States, Italy and Spain.

Study members were between about 18 and 95 years old and lived in 24 US regions. The CDR3 consists of 14 residues. In germline, CDR1 is SGHRS, CDR2 YFSETQ. Trimming shortened V by 2 bases and J by 5 bases, and 13 bases separated the two germline ends. Profiling relied on immunoSEQ multiplex PCR, and the TCRdb table lists in-frame clones only, not all of them. The repertoire includes roughly 260,000 clones, approximately 86% of them detected once, and roughly 2.6% sits in the top ten. Source material: PBMCs or T cells enriched from blood (not recorded which). The chain has TRBV5-1 and TRBJ1-1; D gene uncertain. The TCR comes from a woman younger than 35 who had recovered from COVID-19. CDR3 sequence: CASSFSVGETEAFF. The CDR3 region has the DNA TGCGCCAGCAGCTTCTCCGTCGGGGAAACTGAAGCTTTCTTT.